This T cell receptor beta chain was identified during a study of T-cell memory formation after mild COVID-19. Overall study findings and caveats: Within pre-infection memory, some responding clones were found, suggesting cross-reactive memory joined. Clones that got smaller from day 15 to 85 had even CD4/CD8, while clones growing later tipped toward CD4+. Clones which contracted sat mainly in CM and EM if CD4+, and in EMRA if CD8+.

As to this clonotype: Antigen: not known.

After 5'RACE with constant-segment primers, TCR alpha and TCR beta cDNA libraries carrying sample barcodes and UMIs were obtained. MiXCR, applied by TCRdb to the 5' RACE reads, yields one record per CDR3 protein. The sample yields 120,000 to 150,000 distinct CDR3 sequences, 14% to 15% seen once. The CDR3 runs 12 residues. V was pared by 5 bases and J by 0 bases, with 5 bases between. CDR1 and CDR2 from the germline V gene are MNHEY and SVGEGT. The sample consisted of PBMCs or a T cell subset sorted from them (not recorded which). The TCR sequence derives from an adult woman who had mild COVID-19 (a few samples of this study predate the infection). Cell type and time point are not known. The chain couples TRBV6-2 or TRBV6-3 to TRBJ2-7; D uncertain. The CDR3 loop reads CASSRSSYEQYF. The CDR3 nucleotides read TGTGCCAGCAGTAGGAGCTCCTACGAGCAGTACTTC.